This T cell receptor (beta chain) originates from a study of T cells in pancreatic ductal adenocarcinoma. Selected pancreatic ductal adenocarcinoma patients had undergone surgery without neoadjuvant therapy. Study results and caveats: No significant tumor-blood clonality difference; means were about 0.1 and 0.065. Compared with tumor, blood showed more total productive templates and about 8-fold more clonotypes. Tumor-versus-blood clonality comparisons may be biased toward lower tumor diversity.

For this clone: What it binds is not known.

The CDR3 is 13 residues long. Germline values: CDR1 SQVTM, CDR2 ANQGSEA. Trimming pared 5 bases from V and 9 bases from J, leaving 17 bases between. Clones were sequenced by immunoSEQ multiplex PCR, and TCRdb holds only the in-frame ones, with some missing. The sample contains approximately 12,000 clones, 75% to 90% of which appear only once. Sequencing input: PBMCs. This sequence was found in a human donor with pancreatic ductal adenocarcinoma. V is TRBV29-1 and J is TRBJ2-4; D might be TRBD2 (5 bases). Written as DNA, the CDR3 is TGCAGCGTTATATCCACAGACGAGGGCATTCAGTACTTC. This codes for CSVISTDEGIQYF.